This T cell receptor (beta chain) derives from a study of identical twins. Study-level results: Insertion counts were lower in abundant cord blood beta clonotypes, a trend that memory repertoires did not show. Some out-of-frame alpha sequences were shared by twins, and these showed excess low generation probability.

The authors used template switching to add a universal primer site and gave cDNA unique molecular identifiers. In TCRdb, the 5' RACE reads were re-called with MiXCR into one record per CDR3 protein. The sample holds hundreds of thousands of distinct CDR3 sequences, 9% to 15% seen once. Trimming took 6 bases from V and 2 from J, leaving 11 bases between them. The CDR3 is 14 amino acids. Ten or more counts support this clonotype. What it binds is not known. The same data also contributed to another study, on yellow fever vaccine responses in identical twins.

Sequencing was performed on CD8+ T cells sorted from blood. The clonotype originates from a woman younger than 30 in good health. The chain recombines TRBV12-3 or TRBV12-4 with TRBJ1-5, with D unclear. Here the CDR3 reads CASSGHQRNQPQHF. The CDR3 DNA reads TGTGCCAGCAGCGGGCACCAACGCAATCAGCCCCAGCATTTT.